The present T cell receptor (beta chain) was sequenced within a study of siplizumab effects on memory and regulatory T cells. Germline V gene data show CDR1 as SNHLY and CDR2 as FYNNEI. This CDR3 has 14 amino acids. J was trimmed by 0 bases and V by 10 bases; bases with no gene match: 6. Worth noting for this clone: Its antigen is currently unknown.

Each sample had around 9.1 x 10^4 TCR templates assayed. The data were produced by immunoSEQ multiplex PCR, yet TCRdb's version contains in-frame clones alone and is incomplete. In the table there are about 100,000 clones, about nine tenths of which are singletons. Points from the study as a whole: The mean Treg-derived percentage of mappable alloreactive CD4+ clones was about 70% with siplizumab compared with roughly 30% in controls.

This TCR was recovered from a human donor in good health. Some clones in this sample may be carry-over from other donors' samples. Sequenced input: CD4+ T cells sorted from blood. The rearrangement uses TRBV2 and TRBJ1-5; 7 positions match TRBD1. The CDR3 region has the DNA TGTGCCACCCGGGACAGCAATAGCAATCAGCCCCAGCATTTT. Its translation is CATRDSNSNQPQHF.